This T cell receptor beta chain is from a study of blood T cell repertoires in COVID-19 (dated by TCRdb to 2018 to 2021). Notes on the research overall: The collaborator samples originated in the United States, Italy and Spain and spanned the acute and convalescent phases of COVID-19. Nearly every sample came with metadata listing a de-identified subject ID, COVID-19 status, age in years and sex. The repertoires were released in a freely available public database intended as a resource for research on the immune response to SARS-CoV-2. Subjects who had been exposed to COVID-19, were actively infected with it, or had recovered from it provided the deeply sampled blood TCRbeta repertoires that made up the dataset. The samples were drawn from the first 160 participants of the ongoing ImmuneRACE study and from 950 to 1,500 subjects provided by 6 global collaborators. The material from the prospective study consisted of cDNA or gDNA derived from T cells, B-cell-depleted T cells, or PBMCs. Where HLA class I and class II types were available, the types were taken from metadata supplied by the sample provider, not from assay-based typing.

In the prospective study, participants were roughly 18 to 95 years old, resided in about two dozen geographic areas of the United States, and were enrolled through a virtual design. In the prospective study, participants were assigned to cohorts based on the clinical history participants reported in a screening survey and a study questionnaire. Recovered participants in ImmuneRACE Cohort 3 were defined as having two consecutive negative NP/OP PCR tests, clearance from a healthcare professional, or resolution of symptoms. In the prospective study, mobile phlebotomists collected whole blood, serum and a nasopharyngeal or oropharyngeal swab from each participant. Additional blood draws and questionnaires over an approximately 2-month period could optionally be provided by prospective study participants. Before DNA extraction, blood samples from the prospective study were shipped at room temperature or frozen.

A remark on this clone: No antigen is known for it. No base quality information exists; no much larger clone differs at one position.

General study outcomes and caveats: The amount of clinical and demographic metadata varied by source and participant and was provided uncurated.

As encoded in the germline V gene (reference sequence), CDR1 is SEHNR while CDR2 is FQNEAQ. V is trimmed back by 8 bases and J by 4 bases, and the junction contains 2 bases that no gene match accounts for. The CDR3 measures 12 amino acids from cysteine to phenylalanine. The CDR3 DNA has 36 bases and is translated from base 1. The immunoSEQ Assay, a bias-controlled multiplex PCR, was used to amplify TCRbeta CDR3 regions from genomic DNA. The source study handled its data this way. The number of nucleated cells in each sample was estimated from the amplification of reference gene primers within the assay. To quantify the absolute abundance of each unique TCRbeta CDR3 rearrangement, sequence reads were collapsed and filtered. For each sample, productive Simpson clonality was calculated as the square root of Simpson's diversity index across productive rearrangements. The table was pulled from immuneACCESS by TCRdb, which kept in-frame rearrangements only. Such tables lose some clones; where checked, under half of the loss comes from unresolved V genes, and the rest has no known cause. The V and J calls and clone size were taken over from that table, and D and trimming were inferred from the DNA. In all, the sample holds hundreds of thousands of clones, and approximately 90% of those were seen once. The ten largest clones take up approximately 9% of the sample.

The V and J genes are TRBV7-9 and TRBJ1-5; TRBD1 lines up with 7 middle nucleotides. Material for sequencing was PBMCs or T cells enriched from blood (not recorded which). The sequence was collected from a woman between 18 and 29 years old who had recovered from COVID-19. The sequence in DNA is TGTGCCAGCGGGACAGAAAATCAGCCCCAGCATTTT. Translation gives CASGTENQPQHF.